Listed here are 28 T cell receptor beta chains from one sample, sequenced in a study of blood T cell repertoires in COVID-19. Repertoires were generated with immunoSEQ multiplex PCR, while TCRdb's copy carries only in-frame clones and drops some. In the table there are around 150,000 clones, about 93% of which are singletons. Sequencing used peripheral blood. The source is a woman aged 45-65 years with acute or convalescent COVID-19.

The genes are TRBV19 and TRBJ2-1, with D perhaps matching TRBD2 (5 bases). Trimming shortened V by 6 bases and J by 7 bases, and 16 bases separated the two germline ends. Germline V gives CDR1 LNHDA, CDR2 SQIVND (reference sequence). The CDR3 covers 14 residues. The CDR3 region has the DNA TGTGCCAGTAGCCGTGGACTCCTGGGTAATGAGCAGTTCTTC. Protein product: CASSRGLLGNEQFF. The variable domain in full, with the rest retrieved from reference TRBV19 and TRBJ2-1, is DGGITQSPKYLFRKEGQNVTLSCEQNLNHDAMYWYRQDPGQGLRLIYYSQIVNDFQKGDIAEGYSVSREKKESFPLTVTSAQKNPTAFYLCASSRGLLGNEQFFGPGTRLTVL.

This sequence joins TRBV5-8 and TRBJ2-1, with 11 bases fitting TRBD2. Germline CDR1 reads SGHTS; CDR2 reads YDEGEE. V trimming: 4 bases; J trimming: 4 bases; junction bases outside the gene matches: 7. CDR3 length equals 16 residues. This CDR3 reads CASSRGTSGFYNEQFF. The CDR3 DNA is TGTGCCAGCAGCCGCGGGACTAGCGGATTTTACAATGAGCAGTTCTTC. The whole variable domain, remainder taken from reference TRBV5-8 and TRBJ2-1, is EAGVTQSPTHLIKTRGQQATLRCSPISGHTSVYWYQQALGLGLQFLLWYDEGEERNRGNFPPRFSGRQFPNYSSELNVNALELEDSALYLCASSRGTSGFYNEQFFGPGTRLTVL.

The gene calls are TRBV5-6 and TRBJ2-6; D remains unclear. This CDR3 has 14 amino acids. The ends were cut back, 6 bases at V and 2 bases at J, with 9 bases in the middle. Germline V gene lookup returns CDR1 SGHDT and CDR2 YYEEEE. CDR3 in DNA: TGTGCCAGCAATAACCGAGCTGGGGCCAACGTCCTGACTTTC. Translation gives CASNNRAGANVLTF. Full variable domain (missing parts from reference TRBV5-6 and TRBJ2-6): DAGVTQSPTHLIKTRGQQVTLRCSPKSGHDTVSWYQQALGQGPQFIFQYYEEEERQRGNFPDRFSGHQFPNYSSELNVNALLLGDSALYLCASNNRAGANVLTFGAGSRLTVL.

This clone showed up just a few times. The J gene is TRBJ2-7, the V gene TRBV7-2; tentative D call: TRBD1 (7 bases). Per germline, CDR1 SGHTA and CDR2 FQGNSA. Trimming pared 6 bases from V and 7 bases from J, leaving 16 bases between. The CDR3 contains 13 residues. This chain's CDR3 is CASSPRGAGEQYF. The CDR3 DNA reads TGTGCCAGCAGTCCCAGGGGGGCGGGGGAGCAGTACTTC.

The CDR3 sequence is CATQRGTEAFF. In nucleotides, the CDR3 is TGTGCCACTCAAAGGGGGACTGAAGCTTTCTTT. The rearrangement links TRBV10-3 to TRBJ1-1; a possible D gene is TRBD1 (6 bases). The CDR3 is 11 residues long. The germline V gene encodes CDR1 ENHRY and CDR2 SYGVKD. Deletions cut 10 bases from V and 5 bases from J, with 11 bases between.

The chain carries TRBV18 and TRBJ2-7; 8 bases are a match to TRBD1. There are 15 residues in the CDR3. J gave up 1 base and V 3 bases, and 5 bases lay outside the gene matches. The germline V gene encodes CDR1 KGHSH and CDR2 LQKENI. This CDR3 reads CASSPRQGASYEQYF. The DNA for the CDR3 is TGTGCCAGCTCACCCCGCCAGGGGGCTTCCTACGAGCAGTACTTC.

The chain employs TRBV29-1 and TRBJ1-1, with TRBD1 as a possible D gene (6 bases). Deletions cut 6 bases from V and 4 bases from J, with 21 bases between. Germline-derived CDR1 and CDR2 are SQVTM and ANQGSEA. CDR3 length: 15 residues. CDR3 nucleotide sequence: TGCAGCGTAAAAGGACAGACGGTTGGGGCCACTGAAGCTTTCTTT. It codes for CSVKGQTVGATEAFF.

CDR3 DNA: TGCAGTGCTAGTGGGACAGGGAGGATCAACTATGGCTACACCTTC. Its protein is CSASGTGRINYGYTF. V and J are TRBV20-1 and TRBJ1-2; TRBD1 matches 9 bases. CDR3 length: 15 residues. From germline, CDR1 is DFQATT and CDR2 SNEGSKA (reference sequence). V trimming: 3 bases; J trimming: 2 bases; junction bases outside the gene matches: 7.

This rearrangement joins TRBV2 to TRBJ2-5; 10 bases match TRBD1. With 6 bases clipped from V and 3 bases from J, the junction kept 10 bases outside the gene matches. In germline, CDR1 is SNHLY, CDR2 FYNNEI. The CDR3 consists of 16 residues. The CDR3 DNA reads as TGTGCCAGCAGAACCGGGACAGGGGTCCCAAAAGAGACCCAGTACTTC. Its protein product is CASRTGTGVPKETQYF.

The chain has TRBV18 and TRBJ2-2; D is perhaps TRBD1 (5 bases). Trimming stripped 4 bases from V and 2 bases from J, with 14 bases between. The length of the CDR3 is 16 residues. Germline V gives CDR1 KGHSH, CDR2 LQKENI. The CDR3 is CASSRLTATNTGELFF. The CDR3 bases are TGTGCCAGCTCACGATTGACAGCCACTAACACCGGGGAGCTGTTTTTT.

This chain connects TRBV14 to TRBJ2-3, with a possible D match to TRBD1 (6 bases). Germline CDR1 and CDR2: SGHDN and FVKESK. The CDR3 totals 16 residues. V lost 2 bases and J lost 0, with 12 bases in between. CDR3 coding DNA: TGTGCCAGCAGCCAACTTGGGACAATTAGCACAGATACGCAGTATTTT. Encoded protein: CASSQLGTISTDTQYF.

The chain combines TRBV7-9 with TRBJ1-5, with no clear D. This CDR3 is built from 12 residues. The germline V gene encodes CDR1 SEHNR and CDR2 FQNEAQ (reference sequence). The germline V and J ends were trimmed by 3 bases and 4 bases, with 4 bases remaining between them. This CDR3 reads CASSFSNQPQHF. In DNA, the CDR3 is TGTGCCAGCAGCTTCTCGAATCAGCCCCAGCATTTT.

The V and J genes are TRBV30 and TRBJ1-4; the match to TRBD1 covers 9 bases. Germline V gene data show CDR1 as GTSNPN and CDR2 as SVGIG (reference sequence). J lost 5 bases, V lost 5 bases, and 3 bases had no gene match. The CDR3 consists of 13 residues. The CDR3 is CAWAGTGNEKLFF. CDR3 nucleotides: TGTGCCTGGGCCGGGACAGGGAATGAAAAACTGTTTTTT.

This clone has just one count. The J gene is TRBJ2-7, the V gene TRBV15; 10 positions agree with TRBD1. The germline CDR1 and CDR2 sequences are LNHNV and YYDKDF (reference sequence). Trimming at V came to 4 bases and at J to 4 bases, leaving 1 base not matched to a gene. This CDR3 is 13 amino acids long. The CDR3 reads CATSKDRGYEQYF. CDR3 in DNA: TGTGCCACCAGCAAGGACAGGGGGTACGAGCAGTACTTC.

The chain carries TRBV29-1 and TRBJ1-5, with 7 bases matching TRBD1. The CDR3 runs to 13 residues. The germline CDR1 and CDR2 sequences are SQVTM and ANQGSEA. After removal of 5 bases from V and 4 bases from J, the junction contained 5 bases not matched to a gene. The chain's CDR3 is CSVLQGRNQPQHF. As DNA, the CDR3 is TGCAGCGTTTTACAGGGGAGAAATCAGCCCCAGCATTTT.

This clone was picked up one time. The chain joins TRBV5-1 to TRBJ1-2, with 7 bases lining up with TRBD1. J lost 0 bases, V lost 1 base, and 0 bases had no gene match. The CDR3 spans 14 residues. Germline values: CDR1 SGHRS, CDR2 YFSETQ. CDR3 sequence: CASSLTGANYGYTF. The CDR3 coding sequence is TGCGCCAGCAGCTTGACAGGGGCTAACTATGGCTACACCTTC.

The chain joins TRBV4-1 to TRBJ2-1, with D perhaps TRBD2 (5 bases). V lost 2 bases to trimming and J lost 8 bases, with 10 bases between them. The germline gives CDR1 MGHRA, CDR2 YSYEKL. There are 13 residues in the CDR3. The chain's CDR3 is CASSQSDGDEQFF. CDR3 sequence (DNA): TGCGCCAGCAGCCAATCGGACGGGGATGAGCAGTTCTTC.

The chain recombines TRBV30 with TRBJ2-1; weak D call: TRBD2 (5 bases). Germline lookup yields CDR1 GTSNPN and CDR2 SVGIG (reference sequence). CDR3 length: 14 residues. Deletions cut 3 bases from V and 7 bases from J, with 16 bases between. In DNA form, the CDR3 reads TGTGCCTGGAGCGCGGGCTTCCGTGGTAATGAGCAGTTCTTC. This codes for CAWSAGFRGNEQFF.

The chain couples TRBV19 to TRBJ2-7, with 10 positions matching TRBD2. The CDR3 is made up of 15 amino acids. V trimming: 4 bases; J trimming: 3 bases; junction bases outside the gene matches: 6. CDR1 and CDR2 from the germline V gene are LNHDA and SQIVND (reference sequence). The CDR3 DNA is TGTGCCAGTAGTACTAGCGGGAGAACCTTCTACGAGCAGTACTTC. Translating it yields CASSTSGRTFYEQYF.

The chain uses TRBV11-1 and TRBJ2-5; 7 nucleotides match TRBD1. V trimming: 3 bases; J trimming: 2 bases; junction bases outside the gene matches: 3. The length of the CDR3 is 14 residues. In germline, CDR1 is SGHAT, CDR2 FQDESV (reference sequence). The CDR3 nucleotides are TGTGCCAGCAGCTTGGACAGGCAGCAAGAGACCCAGTACTTC. This translates into CASSLDRQQETQYF. Supplemented by reference TRBV11-1 and TRBJ2-5, the full variable domain reads EAEVAQSPRYKITEKSQAVAFWCDPISGHATLYWYRQILGQGPELLVQFQDESVVDDSQLPKDRFSAERLKGVDSTLKIQPAELGDSAMYLCASSLDRQQETQYFGPGTRLLVL.

J is TRBJ1-2 and V is TRBV7-2, with 9 positions matching TRBD1. CDR1 and CDR2 from the germline V gene are SGHTA and FQGNSA. The CDR3 totals 15 residues. After removal of 5 bases from V and 0 bases from J, the junction contained 4 bases not matched to a gene. DNA of the CDR3: TGTGCCAGCAGCCCGACAGGGGGAGCTAACTATGGCTACACCTTC. Residues: CASSPTGGANYGYTF.

The V and J genes are TRBV15 and TRBJ1-1, with a possible D match to TRBD1 (5 bases). The CDR3 has 15 amino acids. V lost 1 base and J 7 bases, leaving 16 bases between the germline ends. Germline V gene sequence: CDR1 LNHNV, CDR2 YYDKDF (reference sequence). CDR3 residues: CATSRVKGPKGEAFF. The CDR3 DNA is TGTGCCACCAGCAGAGTGAAGGGGCCCAAGGGTGAAGCTTTCTTT.

The chain couples TRBV6-5 to TRBJ2-7, with 7 bases identical to TRBD2. V was pared by 0 bases and J by 5 bases, with 7 bases of the junction left unmatched. This CDR3 comprises 15 residues. Per the germline V gene, CDR1 is MNHEY and CDR2 is SVGAGI. For the CDR3, the DNA is TGTGCCAGCAGTTACTCGGGAGGGCCCCGAGACGAGCAGTACTTC. Translating it yields CASSYSGGPRDEQYF.

The chain joins TRBV18 to TRBJ1-1; TRBD1 is a possible D gene (6 bases). Trimming took off 0 bases at V and 7 bases at J, with 9 bases between the two ends. This CDR3 contains 13 residues. Germline CDR1 and CDR2: KGHSH and LQKENI. The CDR3 reads CASSPPEGGEAFF. DNA for the CDR3: TGTGCCAGCTCACCACCGGAAGGGGGTGAAGCTTTCTTT.

This rearrangement joins TRBV5-1 to TRBJ1-2; 8 positions match TRBD1. Germline trimming cut 4 bases from V and 3 bases from J; bases unmatched to any gene: 8. Germline V gives CDR1 SGHRS, CDR2 YFSETQ. The CDR3 is 15 amino acids. The CDR3 is CASSPDRDLHYGYTF. As DNA, the CDR3 is TGCGCCAGCAGCCCGGACAGGGACCTACACTATGGCTACACCTTC. Filled out from reference TRBV5-1 and TRBJ1-2, the complete variable domain reads KAGVTQTPRYLIKTRGQQVTLSCSPISGHRSVSWYQQTPGQGLQFLFEYFSETQRNKGNFPGRFSGRQFSNSRSEMNVSTLELGDSALYLCASSPDRDLHYGYTFGSGTRLTVV.

The chain carries TRBV28 and TRBJ1-2; 7 bases line up with TRBD1. With 0 bases clipped from V and 7 bases from J, the junction kept 8 bases outside the gene matches. CDR3 length: 15 amino acids. Per the germline V gene, CDR1 is MDHEN and CDR2 is SYDVKM. CDR3 coding DNA: TGTGCCAGCAGTTTATGGGTGGGACAGACTGGTGGCTACACCTTC. Encoded protein: CASSLWVGQTGGYTF.

The chain joins TRBV19 to TRBJ2-7; D perhaps matches TRBD2 (5 bases). Germline V gives CDR1 LNHDA, CDR2 SQIVND (reference sequence). There are 13 residues in the CDR3. The V end lost 7 bases, the J end lost 3 bases, and 13 bases lay between the germline ends. The CDR3 protein is CASNPGEGYEQYF. The DNA of the CDR3 is TGTGCCAGTAACCCGGGTGAGGGCTACGAGCAGTACTTC.

The gene calls are TRBV21-1 and TRBJ1-1; TRBD1 is taken as the D call from the table, unchecked against the DNA. TRBV21-1 is flagged as a pseudogene. This CDR3 has 16 residues. Here the CDR3 DNA reads TGTGCCAGCAGCAATTTTTGGGACAGCCTGAACACTGAAGCTTTCTTT. As protein: CASSNFWDSLNTEAFF.